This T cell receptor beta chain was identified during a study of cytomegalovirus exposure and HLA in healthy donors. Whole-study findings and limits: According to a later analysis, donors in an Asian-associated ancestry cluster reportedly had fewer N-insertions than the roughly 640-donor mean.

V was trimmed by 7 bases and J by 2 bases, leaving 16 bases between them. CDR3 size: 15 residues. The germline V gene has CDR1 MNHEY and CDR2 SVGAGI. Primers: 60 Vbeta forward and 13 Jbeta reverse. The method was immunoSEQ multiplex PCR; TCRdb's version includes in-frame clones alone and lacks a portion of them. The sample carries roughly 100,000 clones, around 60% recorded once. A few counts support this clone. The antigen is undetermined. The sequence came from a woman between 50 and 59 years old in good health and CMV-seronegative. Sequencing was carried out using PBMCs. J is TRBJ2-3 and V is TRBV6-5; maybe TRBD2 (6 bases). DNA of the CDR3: TGTGCCAGCACTCAAACTCCGGGGGTCACAGATACGCAGTATTTT. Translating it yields CASTQTPGVTDTQYF.